The 6 T cell receptor beta chains listed next were all sequenced from one sample in a study of shared clonotypes between healthy human individuals. Data came from immunoSEQ multiplex PCR; TCRdb stores just in-frame clones and leaves some out. The table has about 2.1 million clones, around 95% seen once. Naive-designated CD8 cells lacked CD45RO, were positively enriched for CCR7, and omitted terminally differentiated effector memory CD45RA+ cells. Source material: naive CD8+ T cells from PBMCs. These receptors were taken from a young man in good health. Some clones in this sample may be carry-over from other donors' samples.

Comment on this clone: The same CDR3 can be traced to other DNA sequences in this sample. The V and J genes are TRBV11-3 and TRBJ2-7; D perhaps matches TRBD1 (5 bases). Looked up from germline, CDR1 is SGHNT and CDR2 is YENEEA. The CDR3 is 12 residues long. Trimming removed 3 bases at V and 6 bases at J, with 9 bases between. In nucleotides, the CDR3 is TGTGCCAGCAGCTTGGACAACCGCGAGCAGTACTTC. Encoded protein: CASSLDNREQYF. Supplemented by reference TRBV11-3 and TRBJ2-7, the full variable domain reads EAGVVQSPRYKIIEKKQPVAFWCNPISGHNTLYWYLQNLGQGPELLIRYENEEAVDDSQLPKDRFSAERLKGVDSTLKIQPAELGDSAVYLCASSLDNREQYFGPGTRLTVT.

This sequence joins TRBV6-5 and TRBJ2-7, with 7 bases matching TRBD1. There are 16 residues in the CDR3. Germline values: CDR1 MNHEY, CDR2 SVGAGI. J lost 4 bases, V lost 0 bases, and 9 bases had no gene match. For the CDR3, the DNA is TGTGCCAGCAGTTACTCGATGGGACAGAGACTTTACGAGCAGTACTTC. This codes for CASSYSMGQRLYEQYF.

CDR3 sequence (DNA): TGTGCCAGCATCACAGGGCTCAACGGCTACACCTTC. It translates to CASITGLNGYTF. This chain joins TRBV7-8 and TRBJ1-2; D is possibly TRBD1 (6 bases). The CDR3 has 12 amino acids. Germline V CDR1 and CDR2: SGHVS, FQNEAQ. The V end lost 7 bases, the J end lost 8 bases, and 14 bases lay between the germline ends.

This chain joins TRBV19 and TRBJ1-4, with D possibly being TRBD1 (6 bases). This CDR3 spans 14 amino acids. Germline CDR1 is LNHDA and CDR2 is SQIVND (reference sequence). V dropped 7 bases and J dropped 0 bases, with 9 bases sitting between them. The CDR3 here is CASTDSATNEKLFF. The CDR3 region has the DNA TGTGCCAGTACGGACAGCGCAACTAATGAAAAACTGTTTTTT.

In this sample, this clone turned up a few times. The V gene is TRBV6-5, the J gene TRBJ1-1; D call uncertain. Germline-derived CDR1 and CDR2 are MNHEY and SVGAGI. Trimming took off 8 bases at V and 6 bases at J, with 13 bases between the two ends. This CDR3 contains 12 residues. The CDR3 DNA reads TGTGCCAGCCACGCGCAGTGGTCTGAAGCTTTCTTT. Translated, it gives CASHAQWSEAFF.

CDR3 nucleotides: TGCGCCAGCAGCCCCGCACTTTGGACAGGGATCACCACCGGGGAGCTGTTTTTT. This encodes CASSPALWTGITTGELFF. This chain links TRBV4-1 with TRBJ2-2, with TRBD1 identical over 8 bases. The CDR3 consists of 18 residues. V gave up 4 bases and J gave up 4 bases; unmatched junction bases: 14. Germline lookup yields CDR1 MGHRA and CDR2 YSYEKL.